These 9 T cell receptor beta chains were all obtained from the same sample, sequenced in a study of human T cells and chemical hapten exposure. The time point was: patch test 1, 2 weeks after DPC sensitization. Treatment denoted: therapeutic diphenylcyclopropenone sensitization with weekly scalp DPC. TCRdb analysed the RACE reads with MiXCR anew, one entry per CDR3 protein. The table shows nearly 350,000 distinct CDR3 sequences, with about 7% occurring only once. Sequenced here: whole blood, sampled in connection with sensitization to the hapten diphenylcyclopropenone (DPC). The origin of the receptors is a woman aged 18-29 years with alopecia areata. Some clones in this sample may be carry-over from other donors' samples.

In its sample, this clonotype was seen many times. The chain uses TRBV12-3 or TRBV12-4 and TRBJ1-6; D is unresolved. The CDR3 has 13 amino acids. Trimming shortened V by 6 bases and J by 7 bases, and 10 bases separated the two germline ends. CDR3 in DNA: TGTGCCAGCAGGGACGGACGAAATTCACCCCTCCACTTT. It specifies CASRDGRNSPLHF.

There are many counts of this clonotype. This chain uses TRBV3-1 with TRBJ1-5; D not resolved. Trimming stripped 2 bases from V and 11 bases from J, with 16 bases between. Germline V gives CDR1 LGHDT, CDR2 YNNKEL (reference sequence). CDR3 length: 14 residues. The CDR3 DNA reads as TGTGCCAGCAGCCAAAAGGGCTCCCCGGGGTCCCAGCATTTT. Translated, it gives CASSQKGSPGSQHF.

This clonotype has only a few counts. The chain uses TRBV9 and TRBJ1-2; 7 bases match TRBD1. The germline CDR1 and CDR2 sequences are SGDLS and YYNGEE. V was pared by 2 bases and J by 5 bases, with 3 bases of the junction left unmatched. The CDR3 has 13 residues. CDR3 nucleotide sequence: TGTGCCAGCAGCGTGACAGGGAGGTATGGCTACACCTTC. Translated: CASSVTGRYGYTF. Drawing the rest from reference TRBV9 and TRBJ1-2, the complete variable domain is DSGVTQTPKHLITATGQRVTLRCSPRSGDLSVYWYQQSLDQGLQFLIQYYNGEERAKGNILERFSAQQFPDLHSELNLSSLELGDSALYFCASSVTGRYGYTFGSGTRLTVV.

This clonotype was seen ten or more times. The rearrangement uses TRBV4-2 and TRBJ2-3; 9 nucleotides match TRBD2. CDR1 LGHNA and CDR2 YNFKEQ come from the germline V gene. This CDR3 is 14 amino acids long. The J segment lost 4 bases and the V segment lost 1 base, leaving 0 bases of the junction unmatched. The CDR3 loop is CASSQGTSADTQYF. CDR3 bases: TGTGCCAGCAGCCAAGGGACTAGCGCAGATACGCAGTATTTT.

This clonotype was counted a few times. The CDR3 sequence is CASSLTRTSTDTQYF. The DNA for the CDR3 is TGTGCCAGCAGCTTAACGAGGACTAGCACAGATACGCAGTATTTT. The rearrangement links TRBV7-3 to TRBJ2-3, with D perhaps matching TRBD2 (5 bases). V was trimmed by 0 bases and J by 0 bases, leaving 7 bases between them. The V gene's germline CDR1 is SGHTA and CDR2 FQGTGA. The CDR3 loop spans 15 amino acids.

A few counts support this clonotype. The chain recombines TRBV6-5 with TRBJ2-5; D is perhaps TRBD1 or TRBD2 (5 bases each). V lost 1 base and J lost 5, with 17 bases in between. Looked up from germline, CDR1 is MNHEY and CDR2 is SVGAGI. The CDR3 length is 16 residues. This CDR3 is CASSYYVAGTGETQYF. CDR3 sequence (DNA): TGTGCCAGCAGTTACTACGTGGCAGGGACGGGGGAGACCCAGTACTTC.

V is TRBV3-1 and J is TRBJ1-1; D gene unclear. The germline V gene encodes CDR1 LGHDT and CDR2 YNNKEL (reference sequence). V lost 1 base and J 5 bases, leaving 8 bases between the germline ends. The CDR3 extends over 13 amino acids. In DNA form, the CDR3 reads TGTGCCAGCAGCCAAGTTTTGGGGACTGAAGCTTTCTTT. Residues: CASSQVLGTEAFF.

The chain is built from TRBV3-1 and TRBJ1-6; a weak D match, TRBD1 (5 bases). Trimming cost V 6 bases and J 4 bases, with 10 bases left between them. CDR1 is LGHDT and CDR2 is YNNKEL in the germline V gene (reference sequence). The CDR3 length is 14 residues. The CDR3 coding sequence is TGTGCCAGCAGGCAACAGGAGTATAATTCACCCCTCCACTTT. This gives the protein CASRQQEYNSPLHF.

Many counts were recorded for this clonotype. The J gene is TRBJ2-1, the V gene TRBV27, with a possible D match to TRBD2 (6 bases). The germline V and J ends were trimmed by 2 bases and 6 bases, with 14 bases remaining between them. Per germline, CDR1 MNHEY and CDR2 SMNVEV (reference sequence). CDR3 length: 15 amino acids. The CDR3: CASSLGQGGGNEQFF. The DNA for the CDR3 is TGTGCCAGCAGTTTAGGGCAGGGAGGAGGCAATGAGCAGTTCTTC.